These 25 T cell receptor beta chains were all obtained from the same sample, sequenced in a study of T cell responses to AZD1222 COVID-19 vaccine. Produced via immunoSEQ multiplex PCR; TCRdb's table is partial and in-frame only. The profile covers about 140,000 clones, with about four fifths appearing a single time and 4.1% taken by the ten largest. Sequencing used peripheral blood, obtained on day 0 of AZD1222 vaccination. Receptors were obtained from an adult in good health.

CDR3: CASSLRVIAEENQPQHF. The CDR3 DNA is TGTGCCAGCAGCTTGAGGGTGATTGCCGAGGAAAATCAGCCCCAGCATTTT. The chain employs TRBV5-6 and TRBJ1-5; D unclear. This CDR3 is 17 amino acids long. V was trimmed by 1 base and J by 4 bases, leaving 18 bases between them. Per the germline V gene, CDR1 is SGHDT and CDR2 is YYEEEE. The full variable domain, completed using reference TRBV5-6 and TRBJ1-5, is DAGVTQSPTHLIKTRGQQVTLRCSPKSGHDTVSWYQQALGQGPQFIFQYYEEEERQRGNFPDRFSGHQFPNYSSELNVNALLLGDSALYLCASSLRVIAEENQPQHFGDGTRLSIL.

The genes are TRBV28 and TRBJ2-2; D is unclear. From germline, CDR1 is MDHEN and CDR2 SYDVKM. The CDR3 loop spans 12 amino acids. V was clipped by 6 bases and J by 5 bases, with 7 bases between them. CDR3 in amino acids: CASSQRTGELFF. The CDR3 DNA follows: TGTGCCAGCAGCCAAAGGACCGGGGAGCTGTTTTTT.

This chain connects TRBV29-1 to TRBJ1-2, with D possibly being TRBD1 (6 bases). CDR3 length: 13 residues. V dropped 2 bases and J dropped 0 bases, with 7 bases sitting between them. In germline, CDR1 is SQVTM, CDR2 ANQGSEA. The CDR3 DNA is TGCAGCGTTGAAAGGGGGTCTAACTATGGCTACACCTTC. Amino acid sequence: CSVERGSNYGYTF.

This chain connects TRBV15 to TRBJ1-2; the D gene is possibly TRBD1 (6 bases). The CDR3 totals 15 residues. Trimming removed 1 base at V and 5 bases at J, with 14 bases between. CDR1 and CDR2 (germline): LNHNV, YYDKDF (reference sequence). The CDR3 DNA is TGTGCCACCAGCAGAGGGGCAGGGGCCCAGTATGGCTACACCTTC. Its translation: CATSRGAGAQYGYTF.

The rearrangement uses TRBV11-2 and TRBJ1-2; D remains unclear. This CDR3 has 11 residues. V dropped 1 base and J dropped 8 bases, with 5 bases sitting between them. Germline V gene data show CDR1 as SGHAT and CDR2 as FQNNGV. This CDR3 is CASSLGVGYTF. The CDR3 region has the DNA TGTGCCAGCAGCTTAGGAGTCGGCTACACCTTC.

This chain joins TRBV7-3 and TRBJ1-2; 11 nucleotides match TRBD1. V shed 5 bases, J shed 8 bases, and the junction held 13 bases outside the gene matches. This CDR3 spans 16 amino acids. Germline assignment: CDR1 SGHTA and CDR2 FQGTGA. The CDR3 loop reads CASSAGQGGSVRGYTF. As DNA, the CDR3 is TGTGCCAGCAGCGCGGGACAGGGGGGTTCTGTAAGGGGCTACACCTTC.

The V and J genes are TRBV30 and TRBJ2-1, with D uncertain. In germline, CDR1 is GTSNPN, CDR2 SVGIG (reference sequence). The CDR3 is made up of 14 amino acids. Trimming shortened V by 3 bases and J by 0 bases, and 9 bases separated the two germline ends. CDR3 sequence (DNA): TGTGCCTGGAGCCCCTCGTACTCCTACAATGAGCAGTTCTTC. Translating it yields CAWSPSYSYNEQFF.

This sequence joins TRBV7-6 and TRBJ2-7; D is ambiguous. Trimming cost V 0 bases and J 2 bases, with 14 bases left between them. The CDR3 totals 16 residues. Germline V gene lookup returns CDR1 SGHVS and CDR2 FNYEAQ. In nucleotides, the CDR3 is TGTGCCAGCAGCTTAGCGCCCAGCGTCCTGCCCTACGAGCAGTACTTC. This gives the protein CASSLAPSVLPYEQYF.

The chain recombines TRBV7-2 with TRBJ2-3, with TRBD2 matching 7 bases. After removal of 5 bases from V and 5 bases from J, the junction contained 7 bases not matched to a gene. CDR1 is SGHTA, CDR2 FQGNSA, per germline. This CDR3 region has 14 residues. The DNA of the CDR3 is TGTGCCAGCAGCCTTCGGGTAGCGGGAGATACGCAGTATTTT. Its translation: CASSLRVAGDTQYF. Full variable domain (remainder filled in from reference TRBV7-2 and TRBJ2-3): GAGVSQSPSNKVTEKGKDVELRCDPISGHTALYWYRQSLGQGLEFLIYFQGNSAPDKSGLPSDRFSAERTGGSVSTLTIQRTQQEDSAVYLCASSLRVAGDTQYFGPGTRLTVL.

This chain joins TRBV5-4 and TRBJ1-1; D not resolved. CDR1 and CDR2 from the germline V gene are SGHNT and YYREEE (reference sequence). The CDR3 is made up of 12 amino acids. V was trimmed by 1 base and J by 1 base, leaving 2 bases between them. This CDR3 is CASSLRNTEAFF. The CDR3 bases are TGTGCCAGCAGCTTGAGGAACACTGAAGCTTTCTTT. The full variable domain, rest sourced from reference TRBV5-4 and TRBJ1-1, is ETGVTQSPTHLIKTRGQQVTLRCSSQSGHNTVSWYQQALGQGPQFIFQYYREEENGRGNFPPRFSGLQFPNYSSELNVNALELDDSALYLCASSLRNTEAFFGQGTRLTVV.

This chain connects TRBV7-8 to TRBJ1-4; D not certain. V was cut by 5 bases and J by 7 bases, with 8 bases left in between. The CDR3 consists of 12 residues. The germline CDR1 and CDR2 sequences are SGHVS and FQNEAQ. This chain's CDR3 is CASSGGGEKLFF. CDR3 nucleotides: TGTGCCAGCAGCGGCGGTGGTGAAAAACTGTTTTTT.

This chain links TRBV11-2 with TRBJ1-1; D not resolved. The CDR3 runs to 13 residues. The V gene's germline CDR1 is SGHAT and CDR2 FQNNGV. The V end was cut by 1 base, the J end by 2 bases, with 5 bases between. CDR3 coding DNA: TGTGCCAGCAGCTTAGGGTTTAACACTGAAGCTTTCTTT. Protein: CASSLGFNTEAFF.

This chain uses TRBV6-5 with TRBJ1-5; possible D gene TRBD1, 5 bases. The CDR3 totals 14 residues. V was cut by 2 bases and J by 9 bases, with 14 bases left in between. Germline V gives CDR1 MNHEY, CDR2 SVGAGI. This chain's CDR3 is CASSYRPGGWPQHF. The CDR3 region has the DNA TGTGCCAGCAGTTACCGGCCCGGGGGTTGGCCCCAGCATTTT.

The chain has TRBV6-5 and TRBJ1-5, with a possible D match to TRBD1 (5 bases). Trimming cost V 8 bases and J 0 bases, with 11 bases left between them. From germline, CDR1 is MNHEY and CDR2 SVGAGI. This CDR3 has 14 amino acids. DNA for the CDR3: TGTGCCAGCTCTCCCGGGGGTAGCAATCAGCCCCAGCATTTT. Translation: CASSPGGSNQPQHF.

This chain links TRBV30 with TRBJ1-1; a weak D match, TRBD1 (5 bases). CDR3 length: 16 residues. Germline V gene data show CDR1 as GTSNPN and CDR2 as SVGIG (reference sequence). V was shortened by 0 bases and J by 6 bases, with 20 bases between the two germline ends. The CDR3 region has the DNA TGTGCCTGGAGTGTATTGGCAGGGTGGCAGGACGCTGAAGCTTTCTTT. Its protein is CAWSVLAGWQDAEAFF.

The chain is built from TRBV18 and TRBJ2-7; 11 positions agree with TRBD2. This CDR3 is 17 amino acids long. V dropped 0 bases and J dropped 1; count of bases not matched to a gene: 5. Germline loops: CDR1 KGHSH, CDR2 LQKENI. This CDR3 reads CASSPPGLAGRSYEQYF. The CDR3 DNA is TGTGCCAGCTCACCACCAGGACTAGCGGGCCGATCCTACGAGCAGTACTTC.

This rearrangement joins TRBV5-1 to TRBJ2-1; TRBD2 agrees at 12 bases. This CDR3 region has 16 residues. The germline CDR1 and CDR2 sequences are SGHRS and YFSETQ. After removal of 6 bases from V and 4 bases from J, the junction contained 8 bases not matched to a gene. DNA of the CDR3: TGCGCCAGCACCCCCTCCGGACTAGCGGGGTACAATGAGCAGTTCTTC. This encodes CASTPSGLAGYNEQFF.

The rearrangement joins TRBV30 to TRBJ1-4; 8 nucleotides align to TRBD1. V shed 3 bases and J 8 bases; nucleotides not matched to a gene: 8. Germline CDR1 GTSNPN, CDR2 SVGIG (reference sequence). The CDR3 sequence is 14 residues long. CDR3 amino acids: CAWSAGQGAEKLFF. DNA for the CDR3: TGTGCCTGGAGCGCCGGACAGGGAGCCGAAAAACTGTTTTTT. The complete variable domain, with remaining parts taken from reference TRBV30 and TRBJ1-4, reads SQTIHQWPATLVQPVGSPLSLECTVEGTSNPNLYWYRQAAGRGLQLLFYSVGIGQISSEVPQNLSASRPQDRQFILSSKKLLLSDSGFYLCAWSAGQGAEKLFFGSGTQLSVL.

This rearrangement joins TRBV6-2 or TRBV6-3 to TRBJ2-7, with 10 bases lining up with TRBD1. The germline V gene encodes CDR1 MNHEY and CDR2 SVGEGT. This CDR3 has 16 residues. V lost 4 bases to trimming and J lost 3 bases; unmatched junction nucleotides: 9. The CDR3 is CASSSPFGTGVYEQYF. The CDR3 nucleotides are TGTGCCAGCAGTTCACCCTTCGGGACAGGGGTCTACGAGCAGTACTTC.

This clone was observed a few times. The V and J genes are TRBV3-1 (or the pseudogene TRBV3-2) and TRBJ2-2; perhaps TRBD1 as D (5 bases). Germline assignment: CDR1 LGHDT and CDR2 YNNKEL (reference sequence). V lost 4 bases and J lost 2, with 11 bases in between. This CDR3 spans 15 amino acids. CDR3 nucleotide sequence: TGTGCCAGCAGCCTAGGACAACTTAACACCGGGGAGCTGTTTTTT. It yields the protein CASSLGQLNTGELFF.

The chain carries TRBV28 and TRBJ1-2; 7 bases agree with TRBD1. The J segment lost 8 bases and the V segment lost 3 bases, leaving 9 bases of the junction unmatched. This CDR3 has 14 amino acids. The germline gives CDR1 MDHEN, CDR2 SYDVKM. CDR3 sequence (DNA): TGTGCCAGCAGTTTTGCCCTTATGGGACAGGGCTACACCTTC. Protein: CASSFALMGQGYTF.

The chain links TRBV6-5 to TRBJ1-1, with D possibly TRBD1 on 5 matching bases. The CDR3 is made up of 14 amino acids. The germline V gene encodes CDR1 MNHEY and CDR2 SVGAGI. Trimming pared 2 bases from V and 8 bases from J, leaving 15 bases between. CDR3 region: CASSYAFRDGEAFF. As DNA, the CDR3 is TGTGCCAGCAGTTACGCGTTCCGGGACGGGGAAGCTTTCTTT.

The chain links TRBV5-8 to TRBJ1-1; 10 nucleotides match TRBD1. This CDR3 spans 17 amino acids. Trimming took 0 bases from V and 3 from J; bases not matched to a gene: 8. The germline CDR1 and CDR2 sequences are SGHTS and YDEGEE. CDR3 DNA sequence: TGTGCCAGCAGCTTGGAGGGACAGGGGTACGTTGACACTGAAGCTTTCTTT. Its translation: CASSLEGQGYVDTEAFF.

This clone was seen once. The gene calls are TRBV27 and TRBJ1-6; D is undetermined. CDR3 length: 17 residues. V was pared by 6 bases and J by 6 bases, with 21 bases between. Germline V CDR1 and CDR2: MNHEY, SMNVEV (reference sequence). The CDR3 coding sequence is TGTGCCAGCAGCAGGTCTTCCGGACGTGGCGGTAATTCACCCCTCCACTTT. It translates to CASSRSSGRGGNSPLHF.

This chain links TRBV11-1 with TRBJ2-3, with 12 positions matching TRBD1. The CDR3 spans 13 residues. Germline-derived CDR1 and CDR2 are SGHAT and FQDESV (reference sequence). Trimming cost V 3 bases and J 9 bases; bases outside gene matches: 1. The CDR3 sequence: CASSLGQGATQYF. The DNA for the CDR3 is TGTGCCAGCAGCTTGGGACAGGGGGCAACGCAGTATTTT.